This TCR beta chain was captured by sequencing in a study of T cell responses to AZD1222 COVID-19 vaccine. Of note for this clone: Its antigen is unidentified.

There are 14 residues in the CDR3. V lost 1 base, J lost 8 bases, and 12 bases lay in between. Germline V gene data show CDR1 as LNHDA and CDR2 as SQIVND (reference sequence). Whole-study findings and limits: Along spike, vaccine-associated CD4 TCRs were found throughout, with dominance at 160-218 and 743-854. Elevations in Spike-specific TCR breadth and depth followed administration of two AZD1222 doses. White British donors predominated, females outnumbered males, and clonal diversity was possibly underestimated.

TCRdb's table, derived via immunoSEQ multiplex PCR, lists solely in-frame clones and lacks some. The repertoire has 83,000 or so clones, around nine tenths of them found once; the top ten carry about 7.1%. Second doses were pooled across both intervals (about 4 or about 12 weeks). This receptor was identified in an adult who received the AZD1222 COVID-19 vaccine. This specimen was peripheral blood, taken 28 days after the second AZD1222 dose. The V gene is TRBV19, the J gene TRBJ1-5; D remains ambiguous. The CDR3 coding sequence is TGTGCCAGTAGTATAGGTCAAGGGAGTGAGCCCCAGCATTTT. Translation gives CASSIGQGSEPQHF.